The clone carrying this T cell receptor (beta chain) was detected only once. Its antigen is currently unknown. This specimen belongs to a study of yellow fever vaccine responses in identical twins. The germline CDR1 and CDR2 sequences are DFQATT and SNEGSKA (reference sequence). The CDR3 sequence is 12 residues long. Trimming stripped 3 bases from V and 8 bases from J, with 8 bases between. One entry per CDR3 protein results from TCRdb running MiXCR on the RT-PCR reads. The sample holds 950 to 1,100 distinct CDR3 sequences, 80% to 85% seen once. Study-level points and caveats: Vaccine T cell responses of twins reportedly seemed partly convergent and partly personalized.

The sample was T cells from blood (PBMCs), unsorted or a sorted subset (not recorded which), taken before or after yellow fever vaccination (not recorded which). This chain joins TRBV20-1 and TRBJ1-6; tentatively, D is TRBD1 (5 bases). This TCR was sampled from a woman aged 18-29 years who received the yellow fever vaccine. The CDR3: CSASTRDSPLHF. CDR3 nucleotide sequence: TGCAGTGCTAGTACCAGGGATTCACCCCTCCACTTT.